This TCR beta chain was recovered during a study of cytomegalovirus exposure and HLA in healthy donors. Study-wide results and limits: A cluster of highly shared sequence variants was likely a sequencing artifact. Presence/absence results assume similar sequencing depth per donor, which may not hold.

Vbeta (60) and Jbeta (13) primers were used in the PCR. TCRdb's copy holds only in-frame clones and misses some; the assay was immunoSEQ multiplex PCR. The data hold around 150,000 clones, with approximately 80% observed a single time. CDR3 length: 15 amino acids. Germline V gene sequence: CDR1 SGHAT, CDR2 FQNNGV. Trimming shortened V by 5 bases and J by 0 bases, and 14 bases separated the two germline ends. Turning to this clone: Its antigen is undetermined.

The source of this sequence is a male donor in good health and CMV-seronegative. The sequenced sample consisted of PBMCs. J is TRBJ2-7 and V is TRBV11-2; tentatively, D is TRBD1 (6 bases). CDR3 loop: CASSPPGQSSYEQYF. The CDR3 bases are TGTGCCAGCAGCCCCCCCGGACAGAGCTCCTACGAGCAGTACTTC.